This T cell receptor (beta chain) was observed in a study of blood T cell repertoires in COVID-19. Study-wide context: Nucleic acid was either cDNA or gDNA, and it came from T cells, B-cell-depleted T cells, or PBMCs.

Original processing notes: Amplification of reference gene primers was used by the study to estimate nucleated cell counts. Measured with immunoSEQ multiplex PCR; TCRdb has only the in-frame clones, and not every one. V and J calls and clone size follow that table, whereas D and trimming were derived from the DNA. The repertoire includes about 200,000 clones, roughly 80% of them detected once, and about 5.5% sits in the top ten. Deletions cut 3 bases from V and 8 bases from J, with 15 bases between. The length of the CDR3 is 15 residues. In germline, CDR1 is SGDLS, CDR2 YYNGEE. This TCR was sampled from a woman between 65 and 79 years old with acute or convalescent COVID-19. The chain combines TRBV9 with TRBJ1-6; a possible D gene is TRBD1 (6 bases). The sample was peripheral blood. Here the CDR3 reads CASSAGGRDDSPLHF. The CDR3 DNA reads TGTGCCAGCAGCGCGGGGGGCAGGGATGATTCACCCCTCCACTTT.